This T cell receptor beta chain came from a study of blood T cells in healthy people across ages. The use of a sample-barcoded 5' primer and a J-beta primer mix characterized a second PCR of about 7 to 12 cycles. TCRdb reprocessed the 5' RACE reads via MiXCR and lists one record per CDR3 protein. Here the sample spans roughly 800,000 distinct CDR3 sequences, 58% being singletons. The sequenced material came from blood. The receptor's source is a man aged 25-40 years in good health.

This CDR3 is CASSLASKYEQYF. CDR3 in DNA: TGTGCCAGCAGTTTAGCCAGCAAATACGAGCAGTACTTC. The J gene is TRBJ2-7, the V gene TRBV27; D not certain. The V and J ends lost 2 bases and 4 bases respectively, with 9 bases between them. The CDR3 contains 13 residues. Germline values: CDR1 MNHEY, CDR2 SMNVEV (reference sequence).